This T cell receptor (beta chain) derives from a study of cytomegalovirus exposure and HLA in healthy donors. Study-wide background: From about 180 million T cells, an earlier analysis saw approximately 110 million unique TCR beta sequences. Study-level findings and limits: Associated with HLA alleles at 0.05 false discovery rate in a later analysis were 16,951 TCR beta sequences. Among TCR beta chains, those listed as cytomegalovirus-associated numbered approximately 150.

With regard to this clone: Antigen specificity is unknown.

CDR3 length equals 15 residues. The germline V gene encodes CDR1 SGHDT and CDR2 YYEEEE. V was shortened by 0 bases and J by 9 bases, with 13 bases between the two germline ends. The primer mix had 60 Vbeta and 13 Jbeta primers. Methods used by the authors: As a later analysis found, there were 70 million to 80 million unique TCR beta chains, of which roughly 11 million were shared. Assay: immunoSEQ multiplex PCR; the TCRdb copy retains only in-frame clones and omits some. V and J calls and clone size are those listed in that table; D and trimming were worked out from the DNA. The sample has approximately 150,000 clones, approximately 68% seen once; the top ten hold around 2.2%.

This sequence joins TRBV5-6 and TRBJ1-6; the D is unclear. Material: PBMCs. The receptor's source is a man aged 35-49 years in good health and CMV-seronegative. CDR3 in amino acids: CASSLGNWGGSPLHF. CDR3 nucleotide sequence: TGTGCCAGCAGCTTGGGGAATTGGGGAGGTTCACCCCTCCACTTT.